This TCR beta chain was retrieved from a study of blood T cell repertoires in COVID-19. Study in general: The United States, Italy and Spain provided the acute and convalescent COVID-19 samples. T cells, B-cell-depleted T cells, or PBMCs supplied cDNA or gDNA.

Here immunoSEQ multiplex PCR was the method, and the copy in TCRdb shows in-frame clones only, minus some. The table lists about 220,000 clones, roughly four fifths of them singletons. V was trimmed by 0 bases and J by 2 bases, leaving 7 bases between them. Germline values: CDR1 MNHNS, CDR2 SASEGT. The CDR3 runs to 14 residues. The rearrangement joins TRBV6-1 to TRBJ1-1; no firm D call. Sequences were obtained from peripheral blood. This TCR came from a woman aged 55-70 years with acute or convalescent COVID-19. The CDR3 nucleotides read TGTGCCAGCAGTGAAGCTGGCGGAAACACTGAAGCTTTCTTT. Translating gives CASSEAGGNTEAFF.